This TCR beta chain emerged from a study of T cells in women clearing cervical HPV infection. The overall study: No precancer developed; the control's incident HPV16 infection cleared within 12 months. HLA type stays a possible confounder, typing being limited. Case blood was drawn when the lesion was first found; control blood after infection became undetectable.

About this clone itself: Its antigen is not known. The read comes to an end 3 residues before the CDR3 does, leaving the germline J gene to fill in the end.

Trimming took 1 base from V and 2 from J; bases not matched to a gene: 7. Germline-derived CDR1 and CDR2 are SGHRS and YFSETQ. This CDR3 contains 17 residues. General study points: CIN3+ cases had significantly higher TCR repertoire richness than controls, but evenness did not differ.

Assay used: immunoSEQ multiplex PCR; TCRdb lists only in-frame clones, some missing. The sample data list around 22,000 clones. This TCR derives from a woman aged 18 to 75 with a cervical HPV16 infection that either progressed to CIN3+ or cleared (not recorded which). The rearrangement joins TRBV5-1 to TRBJ1-4; 8 bases fit TRBD1. Sample: blood buffy coat. The CDR3: CASSLSAGGATNEKLFF. CDR3 DNA, as far as it was read: TGCGCCAGCAGCTTGTCGGCAGGGGGCGCGACTAATGAAAAA.